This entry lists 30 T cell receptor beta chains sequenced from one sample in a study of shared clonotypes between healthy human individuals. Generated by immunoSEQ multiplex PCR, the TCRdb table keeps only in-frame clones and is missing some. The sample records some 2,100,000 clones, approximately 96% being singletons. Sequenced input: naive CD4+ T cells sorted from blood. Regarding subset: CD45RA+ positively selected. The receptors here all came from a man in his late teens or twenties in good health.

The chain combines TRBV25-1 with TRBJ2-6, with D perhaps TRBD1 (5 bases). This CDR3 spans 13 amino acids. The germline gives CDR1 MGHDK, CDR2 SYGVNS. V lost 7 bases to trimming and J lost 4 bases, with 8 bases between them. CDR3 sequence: CASTGSGANVLTF. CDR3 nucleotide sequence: TGTGCCAGCACAGGGTCAGGGGCCAACGTCCTGACTTTC. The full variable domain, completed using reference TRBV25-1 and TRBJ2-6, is EADIYQTPRYLVIGTGKKITLECSQTMGHDKMYWYQQDPGMELHLIHYSYGVNSTEKGDLSSESTVSRIRTEHFPLTLESARPSHTSQYLCASTGSGANVLTFGAGSRLTVL.

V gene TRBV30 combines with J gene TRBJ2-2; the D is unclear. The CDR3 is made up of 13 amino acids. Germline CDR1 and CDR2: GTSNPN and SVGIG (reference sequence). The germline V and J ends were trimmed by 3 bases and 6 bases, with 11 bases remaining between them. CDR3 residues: CAWSLSSPGELFF. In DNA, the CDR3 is TGTGCCTGGAGCCTAAGTTCGCCCGGGGAGCTGTTTTTT.

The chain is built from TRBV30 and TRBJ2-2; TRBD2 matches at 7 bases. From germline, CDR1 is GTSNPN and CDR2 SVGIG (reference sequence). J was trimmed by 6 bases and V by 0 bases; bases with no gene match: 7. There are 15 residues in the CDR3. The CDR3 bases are TGTGCCTGGAGTGTTGCGGTGGCGGGGGCCGGGGAGCTGTTTTTT. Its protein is CAWSVAVAGAGELFF.

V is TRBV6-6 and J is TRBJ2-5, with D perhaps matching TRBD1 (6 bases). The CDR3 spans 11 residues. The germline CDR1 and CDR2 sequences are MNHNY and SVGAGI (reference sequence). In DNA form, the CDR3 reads TGTGCTGTTGGACAGCAAGAGACCCAGTACTTC. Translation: CAVGQQETQYF.

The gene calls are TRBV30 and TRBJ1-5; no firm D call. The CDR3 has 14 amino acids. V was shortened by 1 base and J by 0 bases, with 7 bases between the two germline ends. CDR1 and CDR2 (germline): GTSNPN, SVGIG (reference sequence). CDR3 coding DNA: TGTGCCTGGAGTGCCTTGGATAGCAATCAGCCCCAGCATTTT. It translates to CAWSALDSNQPQHF.

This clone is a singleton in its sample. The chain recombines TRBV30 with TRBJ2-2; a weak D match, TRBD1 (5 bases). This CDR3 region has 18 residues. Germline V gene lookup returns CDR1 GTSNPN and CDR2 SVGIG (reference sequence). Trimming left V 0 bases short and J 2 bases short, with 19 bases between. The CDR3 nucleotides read TGTGCCTGGAGTGTACTACGGCAGGGTGTGGCTAACACCGGGGAGCTGTTTTTT. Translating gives CAWSVLRQGVANTGELFF.

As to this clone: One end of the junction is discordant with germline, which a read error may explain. The CDR3 is CASRLAGGPNTGELFF. The CDR3 region has the DNA TGTGCCAGTAGATTAGCGGGAGGGCCGAATACCGGGGAGCTGTTTTTT. V gene TRBV19 combines with J gene TRBJ2-2, with TRBD2 identical over 11 bases. CDR3 length equals 16 residues. Looked up from germline, CDR1 is LNHDA and CDR2 is SQIVND (reference sequence). The full variable domain, completed using reference TRBV19 and TRBJ2-2, is DGGITQSPKYLFRKEGQNVTLSCEQNLNHDAMYWYRQDPGQGLRLIYYSQIVNDFQKGDIAEGYSVSREKKESFPLTVTSAQKNPTAFYLCASRLAGGPNTGELFFGEGSRLTVL.

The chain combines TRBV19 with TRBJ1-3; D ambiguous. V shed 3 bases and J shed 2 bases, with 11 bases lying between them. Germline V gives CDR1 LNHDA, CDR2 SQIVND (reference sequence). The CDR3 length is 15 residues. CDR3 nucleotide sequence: TGTGCCAGTAGTATTGGCCGGACGCCTGGAAACACCATATATTTT. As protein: CASSIGRTPGNTIYF.

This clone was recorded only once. In nucleotides, the CDR3 is TGTGCCAGCAGTGAAGGGTGGGCGCTATCTGGAAACACCATATATTTT. Residues: CASSEGWALSGNTIYF. The V and J genes are TRBV6-1 and TRBJ1-3; no firm D call. This CDR3 has 16 residues. Germline V gene lookup returns CDR1 MNHNS and CDR2 SASEGT. The V and J ends lost 1 base and 1 base respectively, with 11 bases between them.

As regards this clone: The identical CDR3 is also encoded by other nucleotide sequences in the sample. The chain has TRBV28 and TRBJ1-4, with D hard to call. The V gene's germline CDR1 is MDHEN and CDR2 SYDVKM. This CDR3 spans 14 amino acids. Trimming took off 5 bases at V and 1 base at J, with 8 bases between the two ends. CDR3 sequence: CASSEGGTNEKLFF. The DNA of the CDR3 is TGTGCCAGCAGTGAGGGCGGAACTAATGAAAAACTGTTTTTT.

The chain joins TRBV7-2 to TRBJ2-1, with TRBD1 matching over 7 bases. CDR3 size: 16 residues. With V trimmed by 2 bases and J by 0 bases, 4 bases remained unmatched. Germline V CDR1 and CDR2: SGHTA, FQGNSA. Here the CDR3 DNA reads TGTGCCAGCAGCTTACACAGGGGAAGCTCCTACAATGAGCAGTTCTTC. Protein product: CASSLHRGSSYNEQFF.

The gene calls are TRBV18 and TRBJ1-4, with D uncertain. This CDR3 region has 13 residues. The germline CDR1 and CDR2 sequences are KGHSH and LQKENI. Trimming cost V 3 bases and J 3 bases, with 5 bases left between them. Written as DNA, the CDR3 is TGTGCCAGCTCACCGCGTTCTAATGAAAAACTGTTTTTT. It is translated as CASSPRSNEKLFF.

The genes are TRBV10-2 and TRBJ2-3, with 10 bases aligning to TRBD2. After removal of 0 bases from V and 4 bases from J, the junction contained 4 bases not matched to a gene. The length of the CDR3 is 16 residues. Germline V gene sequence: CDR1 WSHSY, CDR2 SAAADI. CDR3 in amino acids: CASSESSGRAADTQYF. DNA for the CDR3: TGCGCCAGCAGTGAGTCGAGCGGGAGGGCCGCAGATACGCAGTATTTT.

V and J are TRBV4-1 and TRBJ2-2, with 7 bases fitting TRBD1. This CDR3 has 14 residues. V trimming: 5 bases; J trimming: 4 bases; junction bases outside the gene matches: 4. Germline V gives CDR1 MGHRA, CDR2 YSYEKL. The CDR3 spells CASSTGQVTGELFF. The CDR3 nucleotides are TGCGCCAGCAGCACAGGACAGGTCACCGGGGAGCTGTTTTTT.

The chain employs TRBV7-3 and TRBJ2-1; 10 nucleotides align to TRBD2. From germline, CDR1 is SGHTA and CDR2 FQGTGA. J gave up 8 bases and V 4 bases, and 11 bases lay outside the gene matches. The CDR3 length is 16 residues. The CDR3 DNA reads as TGTGCCAGCAGCTCAAAAAAGCGGGGGGGCCAGGATGAGCAGTTCTTC. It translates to CASSSKKRGGQDEQFF.

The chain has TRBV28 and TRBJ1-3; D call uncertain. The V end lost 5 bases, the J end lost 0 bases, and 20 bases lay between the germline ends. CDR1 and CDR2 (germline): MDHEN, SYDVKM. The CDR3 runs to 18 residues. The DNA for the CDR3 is TGTGCCAGCAGTCTCCGTCGAGGCAGCGTCCTCTCTGGAAACACCATATATTTT. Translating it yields CASSLRRGSVLSGNTIYF. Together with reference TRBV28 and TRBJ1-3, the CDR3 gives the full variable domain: DVKVTQSSRYLVKRTGEKVFLECVQDMDHENMFWYRQDPGLGLRLIYFSYDVKMKEKGDIPEGYSVSREKKERFSLILESASTNQTSMYLCASSLRRGSVLSGNTIYFGEGSWLTVV.

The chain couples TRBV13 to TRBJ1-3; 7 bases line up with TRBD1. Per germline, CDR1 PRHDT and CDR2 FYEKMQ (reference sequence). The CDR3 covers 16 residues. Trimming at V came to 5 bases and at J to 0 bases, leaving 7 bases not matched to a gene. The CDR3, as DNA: TGTGCCAGCAGCCCGGGACAGACTCTCTCTGGAAACACCATATATTTT. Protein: CASSPGQTLSGNTIYF.

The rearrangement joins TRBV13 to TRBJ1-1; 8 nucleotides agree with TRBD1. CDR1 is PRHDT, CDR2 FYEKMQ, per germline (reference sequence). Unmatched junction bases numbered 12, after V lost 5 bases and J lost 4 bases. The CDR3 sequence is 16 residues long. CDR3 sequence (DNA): TGTGCCAGCAGCGCCCGACAGGGGAGGGTGTTCACTGAAGCTTTCTTT. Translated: CASSARQGRVFTEAFF.

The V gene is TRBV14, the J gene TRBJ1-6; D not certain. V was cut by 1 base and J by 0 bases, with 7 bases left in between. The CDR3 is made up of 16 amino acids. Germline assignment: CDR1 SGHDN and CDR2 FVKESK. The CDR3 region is CASSQGSSSYNSPLHF. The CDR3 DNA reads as TGTGCCAGCAGCCAAGGGAGTAGCTCCTATAATTCACCCCTCCACTTT. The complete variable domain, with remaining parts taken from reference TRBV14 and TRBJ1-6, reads EAGVTQFPSHSVIEKGQTVTLRCDPISGHDNLYWYRRVMGKEIKFLLHFVKESKQDESGMPNNRFLAERTGGTYSTLKVQPAELEDSGVYFCASSQGSSSYNSPLHFGNGTRLTVT.

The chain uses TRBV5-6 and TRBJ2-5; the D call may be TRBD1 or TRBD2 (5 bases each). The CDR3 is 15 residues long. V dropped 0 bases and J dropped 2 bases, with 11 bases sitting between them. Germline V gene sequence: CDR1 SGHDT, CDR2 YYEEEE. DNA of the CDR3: TGTGCCAGCAGCTTGGAGGGACGTACACAAGAGACCCAGTACTTC. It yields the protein CASSLEGRTQETQYF.

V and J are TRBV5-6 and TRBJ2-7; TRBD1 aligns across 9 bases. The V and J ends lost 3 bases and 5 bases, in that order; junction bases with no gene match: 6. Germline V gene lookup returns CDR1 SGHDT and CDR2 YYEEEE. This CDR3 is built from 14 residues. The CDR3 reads CASSYMDRGHEQYF. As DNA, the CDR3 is TGTGCCAGCAGCTATATGGACAGGGGCCACGAGCAGTACTTC. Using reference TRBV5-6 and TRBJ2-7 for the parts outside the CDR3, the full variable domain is DAGVTQSPTHLIKTRGQQVTLRCSPKSGHDTVSWYQQALGQGPQFIFQYYEEEERQRGNFPDRFSGHQFPNYSSELNVNALLLGDSALYLCASSYMDRGHEQYFGPGTRLTVT.

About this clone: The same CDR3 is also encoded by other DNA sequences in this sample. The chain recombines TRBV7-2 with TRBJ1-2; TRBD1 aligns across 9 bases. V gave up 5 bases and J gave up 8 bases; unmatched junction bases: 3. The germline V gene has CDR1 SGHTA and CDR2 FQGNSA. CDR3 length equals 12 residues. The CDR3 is CASSLDRGGYTF. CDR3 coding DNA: TGTGCCAGCAGCCTGGACAGGGGAGGCTACACCTTC.

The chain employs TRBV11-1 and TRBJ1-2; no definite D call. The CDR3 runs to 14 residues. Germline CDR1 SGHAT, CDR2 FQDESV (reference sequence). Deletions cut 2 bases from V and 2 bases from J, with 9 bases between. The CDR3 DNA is TGTGCCAGCAGCTTATTAAGAGAAAACTATGGCTACACCTTC. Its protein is CASSLLRENYGYTF. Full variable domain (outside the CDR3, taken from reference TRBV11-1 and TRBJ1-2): EAEVAQSPRYKITEKSQAVAFWCDPISGHATLYWYRQILGQGPELLVQFQDESVVDDSQLPKDRFSAERLKGVDSTLKIQPAELGDSAMYLCASSLLRENYGYTFGSGTRLTVV.

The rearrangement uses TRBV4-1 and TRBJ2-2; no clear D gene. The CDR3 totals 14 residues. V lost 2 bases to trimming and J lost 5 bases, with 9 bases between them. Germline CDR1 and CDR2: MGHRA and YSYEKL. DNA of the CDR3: TGCGCCAGCAGCCAATTGGGGTCTACCGGGGAGCTGTTTTTT. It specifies CASSQLGSTGELFF.

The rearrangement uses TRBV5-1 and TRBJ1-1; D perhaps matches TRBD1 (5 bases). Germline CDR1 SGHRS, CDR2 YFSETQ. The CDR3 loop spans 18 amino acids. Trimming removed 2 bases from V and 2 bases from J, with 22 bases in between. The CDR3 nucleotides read TGCGCCAGCAGCTTACCCGTGGGACGCACGGGAGATAACACTGAAGCTTTCTTT. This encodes CASSLPVGRTGDNTEAFF.

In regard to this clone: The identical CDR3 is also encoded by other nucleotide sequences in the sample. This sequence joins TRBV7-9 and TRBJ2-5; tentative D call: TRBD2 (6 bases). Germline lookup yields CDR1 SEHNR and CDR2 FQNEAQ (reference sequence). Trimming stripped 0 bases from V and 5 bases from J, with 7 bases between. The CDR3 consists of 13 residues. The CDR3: CASSLAGGETQYF. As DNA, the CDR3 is TGTGCCAGCAGCTTAGCGGGGGGTGAGACCCAGTACTTC.

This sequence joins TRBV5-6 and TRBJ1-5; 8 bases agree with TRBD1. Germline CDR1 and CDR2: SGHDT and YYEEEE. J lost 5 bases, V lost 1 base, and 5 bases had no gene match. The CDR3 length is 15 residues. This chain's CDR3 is CASSLFPGGDQPQHF. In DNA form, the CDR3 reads TGTGCCAGCAGCTTGTTTCCAGGGGGCGATCAGCCCCAGCATTTT.

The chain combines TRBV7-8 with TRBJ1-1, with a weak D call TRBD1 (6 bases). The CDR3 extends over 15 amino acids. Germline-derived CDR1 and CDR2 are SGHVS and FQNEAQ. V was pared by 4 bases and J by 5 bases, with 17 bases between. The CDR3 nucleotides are TGTGCCAGCAGCTCATCTCCGAGGGGGAGAACTGAAGCTTTCTTT. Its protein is CASSSSPRGRTEAFF.

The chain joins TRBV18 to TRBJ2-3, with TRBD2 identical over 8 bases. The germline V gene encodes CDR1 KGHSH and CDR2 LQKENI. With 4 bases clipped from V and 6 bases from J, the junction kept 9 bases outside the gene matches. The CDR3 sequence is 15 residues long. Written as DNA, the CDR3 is TGTGCCAGCTCACTCCTTAGCGGGGTTGGTGATACGCAGTATTTT. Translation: CASSLLSGVGDTQYF.

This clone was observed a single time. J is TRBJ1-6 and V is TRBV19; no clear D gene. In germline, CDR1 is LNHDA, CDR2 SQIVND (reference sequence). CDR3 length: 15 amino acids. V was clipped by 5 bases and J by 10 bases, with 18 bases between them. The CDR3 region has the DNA TGTGCCAGTAGTCCCTCTGTCGGGGAGACGTCACCCCTCCACTTT. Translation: CASSPSVGETSPLHF.